This T cell receptor beta chain was profiled in a study of regulatory T cells in long-lasting Graves disease (dated by TCRdb to 2020 to 2023). At the level of the whole study: In the newly diagnosed Graves' disease group, patients had been taking antithyroid drugs for less than 3 months. A total of around 35 samples underwent TCR sequencing: some 13 from persistent and approximately 20 from newly diagnosed Graves' disease patients. The study took place in China and was registered as a clinical trial. Patients with persistent Graves' disease were compared with patients with newly diagnosed Graves' disease using TCR sequencing and RNA sequencing of peripheral blood.

This clonotype was counted only a few times. What this receptor recognizes is not known. Base qualities are not at hand, and no much larger clone is one base apart. The investigation overall reported the following: More public clonotypes were shared among persistent patients (about 2,800) than among newly diagnosed patients (roughly 1,000). Compared with newly diagnosed patients, patients with persistent Graves' disease had lower TCR Shannon entropy and fewer highly expanded clones, which suggests clonal expansion. The small sample size was acknowledged by the authors as a limitation that may reduce accuracy. Sequencing and analysis were restricted to the TCR beta chain. The study examined only peripheral blood because the primary lesion, thyroid tissue, could not be accessed.

Per the publication, the time point label means: newly diagnosed GD, antithyroid drugs for less than 3 months. For both TCR sequencing and RNA sequencing, RNA was extracted from PBMCs in TRIzol. The diagnosis of Graves' disease followed American Thyroid Association guidelines. Patients for the study were recruited at an endocrinology department in Xi'an, China. Each patient gave approximately 10 milliliters of peripheral blood, collected in an EDTA anticoagulant tube. Ficoll Paque Plus density gradient separation was used to isolate PBMCs, and no further T cell sorting was performed. An Agilent 2100 Bioanalyzer and agarose gel were used to check RNA quality, and a NanoDrop 2000 was used to measure RNA concentration. Library preparation employed multiplex PCR. The reads were generated on an Illumina HiSeq 4000. CDR3 regions were amplified by Arm-PCR with iRepertoire HTBI primers to construct TCR beta libraries. Before sequencing, the PCR products went through gel purification. The paper's data handling went like this. Across samples, around 58 TRBV and roughly 13 TRBJ segments were identified and used for gene usage analysis of CDR3 amino acid clonotypes. Filtered high-quality paired reads were merged into contigs using COPE and FqMerger. BLAST was used to align contigs to IMGT TRBV, TRBD and TRBJ reference genes, with CDR3 defined following IMGT. Any clonotype with a frequency above 0.1% was classified as a highly expanded clone. Repertoire diversity was measured by Shannon entropy, and V-J evenness by the Gini coefficient. A clonotype found in more than one individual was treated as public. TCRdb trimmed the raw reads at Q25, called clones with MiXCR and kept productive beta chains. CDR3 protein duplicates are merged, each entry listing the most common genes and DNA. The V and J calls were determined by TCRdb, not by the authors. The sample table lists 250,000 or so distinct CDR3 sequences, just over 20% of them with a count of one. The biggest ten clones account for more than 11% of the sample.

Specimen: peripheral blood mononuclear cells (PBMCs), collected at new diagnosis, from a patient treated with antithyroid drugs. The TCR originated in a female donor with Graves disease.

The DNA is TGTGCCAGCAGCTGGGGGACTAGCGGGAGGGCCGGGGGCACAGATACGCAGTATTTT. Protein translation: CASSWGTSGRAGGTDTQYF. The V gene is TRBV11-3 and the J gene is TRBJ2-3; TRBD2 matches 16 bases in the middle. Inclusive of the bounding cysteine and phenylalanine, the CDR3 is 19 residues long. The CDR3 DNA has 57 bases and is translated from base 1. Unmatched junction bases come to 8, with V trimmed by 4 bases and J by 1 base. In the germline V gene, CDR1 corresponds to SGHNT and CDR2 to YENEEA.